This T cell receptor (beta chain) is from a study of blood T cell repertoires in COVID-19. Assay used: immunoSEQ multiplex PCR; TCRdb lists only in-frame clones, some missing. The sample shows over 120,000 clones, approximately 83% of them seen only once. CDR3 length: 17 amino acids. The V and J ends lost 1 base and 5 bases, in that order; junction bases with no gene match: 9. CDR1 SGHTA and CDR2 FQGNSA come from the germline V gene. Sequencing was performed on peripheral blood. The chain employs TRBV7-2 and TRBJ2-5; 11 positions agree with TRBD2. The sequence came from an elderly woman with acute or convalescent COVID-19. As DNA, the CDR3 is TGTGCCAGCAGCTTAGGTCTAGCGGGGGGCCGGGGGGAGACCCAGTACTTC. It codes for CASSLGLAGGRGETQYF.